These 30 T cell receptor beta chains were all obtained from the same sample, sequenced in a study of human T cells and chemical hapten exposure. The starting material, unfractionated whole blood, was used for total RNA extraction. A single record per CDR3 protein comes from TCRdb applying MiXCR to the 5' RACE reads. Of more than 60,000 distinct CDR3 sequences listed, 15% to 20% are singletons. These receptors came from a female donor in good health.

This chain joins TRBV6-1 and TRBJ2-1; 10 bases agree with TRBD2. The V and J ends lost 6 bases and 6 bases, in that order; junction bases with no gene match: 5. This CDR3 is built from 14 residues. The V gene's germline CDR1 is MNHNS and CDR2 SASEGT. CDR3: CASRLAGEANEQFF. The CDR3 DNA reads as TGTGCCAGCAGGCTAGCGGGAGAGGCCAATGAGCAGTTCTTC.

V and J are TRBV20-1 and TRBJ1-5; TRBD1 aligns across 9 bases. CDR1 and CDR2 from the germline V gene are DFQATT and SNEGSKA (reference sequence). Unmatched junction bases numbered 6, after V lost 4 bases and J lost 5 bases. The CDR3 contains 14 residues. The CDR3, as DNA: TGCAGTGCTACAATGGGACAGGGTGATCAGCCCCAGCATTTT. Its translation is CSATMGQGDQPQHF.

V gene TRBV4-3 combines with J gene TRBJ2-3; 9 bases line up with TRBD2. The ends lost 0 bases at V and 0 bases at J; junction bases unmatched: 10. Germline CDR1 LGHNA, CDR2 YSLEER. CDR3 length: 19 amino acids. The CDR3 is CASSQEVFGTSWSTDTQYF. CDR3 DNA sequence: TGCGCCAGCAGCCAAGAAGTATTCGGGACTAGCTGGAGCACAGATACGCAGTATTTT.

This chain connects TRBV12-3 or TRBV12-4 to TRBJ2-7; 9 bases are shared with TRBD2. J gave up 2 bases and V 6 bases, and 8 bases lay outside the gene matches. The CDR3 contains 15 residues. CDR3 protein: CASRFGGGGTYEQYF. The DNA of the CDR3 is TGTGCCAGCAGGTTCGGCGGGGGGGGGACCTACGAGCAGTACTTC.

The chain links TRBV12-3 or TRBV12-4 to TRBJ2-6; D call uncertain. This CDR3 is built from 16 residues. The V gene lost 2 bases and the J gene lost 4 bases, with 12 bases spanning the gap. The DNA of the CDR3 is TGTGCCAGCAGTTTACTAGGACCCAGGGGGGCCAACGTCCTGACTTTC. Translating it yields CASSLLGPRGANVLTF.

This clonotype was seen a handful of times. The chain recombines TRBV7-2 with TRBJ2-3; TRBD1 aligns across 7 bases. The CDR3 loop spans 13 amino acids. Germline CDR1 is SGHTA and CDR2 is FQGNSA. V was pared by 4 bases and J by 4 bases, with 2 bases of the junction left unmatched. The CDR3 nucleotides are TGTGCCAGCAGCTACGGACAGGCAGATACGCAGTATTTT. Residues: CASSYGQADTQYF.

This clonotype appeared a few times. The V call is TRBV7-8, the J call TRBJ2-2; 8 nucleotides agree with TRBD2. CDR1 is SGHVS and CDR2 is FQNEAQ in the germline V gene. After removal of 5 bases from V and 6 bases from J, the junction contained 8 bases not matched to a gene. This CDR3 comprises 15 residues. The CDR3 nucleotides read TGTGCCAGCAGCCCTTCCGGGGGGGCCCCCGGGGAGCTGTTTTTT. Translated, it gives CASSPSGGAPGELFF.

This chain connects TRBV20-1 to TRBJ2-1, with D possibly TRBD1 on 6 matching bases. Looked up from germline, CDR1 is DFQATT and CDR2 is SNEGSKA (reference sequence). CDR3 length equals 15 residues. V lost 1 base and J 7 bases, leaving 17 bases between the germline ends. CDR3 nucleotide sequence: TGCAGTGCTAGAGCCACGGTCCAGGGGACGAATGAGCAGTTCTTC. This gives the protein CSARATVQGTNEQFF.

This clonotype showed up just a few times. The chain links TRBV7-2 to TRBJ2-3; no definite D call. There are 13 residues in the CDR3. Per the germline V gene, CDR1 is SGHTA and CDR2 is FQGNSA. The V and J ends lost 3 bases and 5 bases respectively, with 9 bases between them. The CDR3 DNA follows: TGTGCCAGCAGCTTCACGGACGGAGATACGCAGTATTTT. This translates into CASSFTDGDTQYF.

The V gene is TRBV5-1, the J gene TRBJ2-3; 11 nucleotides line up with TRBD2. Germline CDR1 and CDR2: SGHRS and YFSETQ. The length of the CDR3 is 15 residues. V was pared by 1 base and J by 6 bases, with 4 bases of the junction left unmatched. The CDR3 DNA reads as TGCGCCAGCAGCTTGTTAGCGGGGGGGGCCGATACGCAGTATTTT. It yields the protein CASSLLAGGADTQYF.

This rearrangement joins TRBV16 to TRBJ1-3; D is undetermined. This CDR3 is 14 amino acids long. Trimming pared 2 bases from V and 4 bases from J, leaving 9 bases between. Germline CDR1 KGHSY, CDR2 FQNENV. The CDR3 DNA is TGTGCCAGCAGCCAAGCAACTCAGGGAAACACCATATATTTT. Its translation: CASSQATQGNTIYF.

The chain combines TRBV11-2 with TRBJ2-1, with 9 bases that match TRBD1. Trimming took 4 bases from V and 15 from J; bases not matched to a gene: 19. This CDR3 has 16 amino acids. CDR1 is SGHAT and CDR2 is FQNNGV in the germline V gene. The CDR3 sequence: CASSSGQGTLGPNGFF. The CDR3 nucleotides are TGTGCCAGCAGCTCAGGACAGGGGACTTTGGGCCCCAATGGGTTCTTC.

This clonotype occurred many times. This chain uses TRBV29-1 with TRBJ2-3; D gene ambiguous. The CDR3 spans 13 residues. CDR1 and CDR2 (germline): SQVTM, ANQGSEA. Trimming took off 4 bases at V and 3 bases at J, with 11 bases between the two ends. The CDR3 region is CSVVGGSTDTQYF. CDR3 bases: TGCAGCGTTGTGGGCGGAAGTACAGATACGCAGTATTTT.

This clonotype has just a few counts. The chain uses TRBV20-1 and TRBJ1-1, with unresolved D. There are 14 residues in the CDR3. CDR1 DFQATT and CDR2 SNEGSKA come from the germline V gene (reference sequence). V was shortened by 0 bases and J by 0 bases, with 8 bases between the two germline ends. Here the CDR3 DNA reads TGCAGTGCTAGAGATCCGGTCATGAACACTGAAGCTTTCTTT. Protein product: CSARDPVMNTEAFF.

In this sample, this clonotype turned up a few times. This CDR3 is CASSPTGDLTYEQYF. Written as DNA, the CDR3 is TGTGCCAGCTCACCAACAGGGGACCTTACCTACGAGCAGTACTTC. This chain links TRBV18 with TRBJ2-7; the match to TRBD1 covers 7 bases. CDR1 is KGHSH, CDR2 LQKENI, per germline. The CDR3 contains 15 residues. J gave up 2 bases and V 2 bases, and 6 bases lay outside the gene matches.

This clonotype was counted only a few times. V usage is TRBV5-1 and J usage is TRBJ2-2; the match to TRBD2 covers 8 bases. The CDR3 extends over 16 amino acids. After removal of 1 base from V and 7 bases from J, the junction contained 9 bases not matched to a gene. Per the germline V gene, CDR1 is SGHRS and CDR2 is YFSETQ. The CDR3 spells CASSLLAGSSDGELFF. Written as DNA, the CDR3 is TGCGCCAGCAGCTTGTTAGCGGGAAGTTCCGACGGGGAGCTGTTTTTT.

Points on this clonotype: Given the absence of the conserved phenylalanine or tryptophan at the CDR3 end, a read error is likely. The rearrangement uses TRBV29-1 and TRBJ2-3; D is ambiguous. The CDR3 is 13 residues long. Deletions cut 7 bases from V and 2 bases from J, with 13 bases between. The germline CDR1 and CDR2 sequences are SQVTM and ANQGSEA. This CDR3 is CSARGRSTDTQYL. The CDR3 DNA is TGCAGCGCCCGTGGCAGATCCACAGATACGCAGTATTTA.

V gene TRBV6-2 or TRBV6-3 combines with J gene TRBJ1-1, with D perhaps matching TRBD1 (6 bases). Trimming stripped 5 bases from V and 0 bases from J, with 13 bases between. Germline-derived CDR1 and CDR2 are MNHEY and SVGEGT. The CDR3 consists of 15 residues. The CDR3 DNA follows: TGTGCCAGCAGTCCCCGACAGGAGCTGAACACTGAAGCTTTCTTT. It encodes CASSPRQELNTEAFF.

This clonotype occurred a few times. The V call is TRBV2, the J call TRBJ1-4; D is unclear. Germline loops: CDR1 SNHLY, CDR2 FYNNEI. This CDR3 has 12 amino acids. Trimming left V 4 bases short and J 5 bases short, with 5 bases between. CDR3 residues: CASSGRNEKLFF. The CDR3 bases are TGTGCCAGCAGTGGGCGGAATGAAAAACTGTTTTTT.

The table lists this clonotype with a few counts. The chain links TRBV27 to TRBJ1-5, with a weak D call TRBD1 (5 bases). V shed 5 bases and J shed 7 bases, with 21 bases lying between them. Germline V lookup: CDR1 MNHEY, CDR2 SMNVEV (reference sequence). CDR3 length: 16 amino acids. Here the CDR3 reads CASSPGTPALGQPQHF. For the CDR3, the DNA is TGTGCCAGCAGTCCTGGGACTCCCGCCCTGGGGCAGCCCCAGCATTTT.

This clonotype showed up just once. The rearrangement uses TRBV28 and TRBJ2-1; no reliable D call. The CDR3 spans 14 residues. Trimming removed 4 bases from V and 6 bases from J, with 13 bases in between. CDR1 and CDR2 (germline): MDHEN, SYDVKM. The CDR3: CASSSTELFNEQFF. CDR3 nucleotides: TGTGCCAGCAGTTCTACTGAACTCTTCAATGAGCAGTTCTTC.

This clonotype was recorded a few times. This chain connects TRBV7-8 to TRBJ2-2, with D unresolved. Trimming pared 1 base from V and 6 bases from J, leaving 18 bases between. This CDR3 is built from 17 residues. The V gene's germline CDR1 is SGHVS and CDR2 FQNEAQ. The CDR3 region has the DNA TGTGCCAGCAGCTTAGACCGGGCCGCCGGAGAGGCCGGGGAGCTGTTTTTT. It is translated as CASSLDRAAGEAGELFF.

This clonotype has only a few counts. V gene TRBV12-3 or TRBV12-4 combines with J gene TRBJ1-4; no clear D. V gave up 2 bases and J gave up 0 bases, with 4 bases separating them. The CDR3 is 14 residues long. The CDR3 loop reads CASSLRATNEKLFF. For the CDR3, the DNA is TGTGCCAGCAGTTTAAGGGCAACTAATGAAAAACTGTTTTTT.

At least ten counts were recorded for this clonotype. The chain is built from TRBV20-1 and TRBJ2-5; 9 nucleotides align to TRBD1. The CDR3 runs to 12 residues. Losses at the gene ends were 7 bases for V and 2 bases for J; bases not matched to a gene: 2. Germline CDR1 is DFQATT and CDR2 is SNEGSKA (reference sequence). CDR3 residues: CSVGQGQETQYF. The CDR3 bases are TGCAGTGTCGGACAGGGGCAAGAGACCCAGTACTTC.

The genes are TRBV2 and TRBJ2-1; 8 nucleotides agree with TRBD2. Unmatched junction bases numbered 9, after V lost 4 bases and J lost 4 bases. Germline V gives CDR1 SNHLY, CDR2 FYNNEI. The CDR3 spans 16 residues. This CDR3 reads CASSVSSGTTYNEQFF. The CDR3 nucleotides read TGTGCCAGCAGTGTAAGTAGCGGGACGACTTACAATGAGCAGTTCTTC.

The rearrangement uses TRBV4-3 and TRBJ2-1; D tentatively reads TRBD1 or TRBD2 (5 bases each). The CDR3 spans 13 residues. Germline V gives CDR1 LGHNA, CDR2 YSLEER. V was shortened by 4 bases and J by 9 bases, with 13 bases between the two germline ends. For the CDR3, the DNA is TGCGCCAGCAGCCCGAGTCGGGGACGTGAGCAGTTCTTC. Translating gives CASSPSRGREQFF.

The chain has TRBV7-2 and TRBJ2-5, with D perhaps matching TRBD2 (6 bases). The V gene lost 5 bases and the J gene lost 2 bases, with 12 bases spanning the gap. CDR3 size: 14 residues. Germline V gene sequence: CDR1 SGHTA, CDR2 FQGNSA. The CDR3, as DNA: TGTGCCAGCAGCCCACGGGACTTACAAGAGACCCAGTACTTC. Its translation is CASSPRDLQETQYF.

This clonotype was detected only a few times. The chain couples TRBV29-1 to TRBJ2-1, with D perhaps matching TRBD1 (7 bases). CDR3 length: 14 amino acids. V lost 7 bases and J 8 bases, leaving 21 bases between the germline ends. Germline assignment: CDR1 SQVTM and CDR2 ANQGSEA. CDR3 amino acids: CSAGGGQGGDEQFF. Written as DNA, the CDR3 is TGCAGCGCCGGTGGGGGGCAGGGGGGAGATGAGCAGTTCTTC.

This clonotype was counted between two and nine times. This chain connects TRBV20-1 to TRBJ2-5; 9 bases are a match to TRBD1. The V gene end was trimmed by 4 bases and the J gene end by 4 bases; junction bases not matched to a gene: 7. This CDR3 has 14 residues. The germline V gene has CDR1 DFQATT and CDR2 SNEGSKA (reference sequence). The CDR3 region has the DNA TGCAGTGCTACGGGACAGGGACAAACAGAGACCCAGTACTTC. It is translated as CSATGQGQTETQYF.

This clonotype was seen only a few times. The chain couples TRBV7-8 to TRBJ1-4; no firm D call. The ends were cut back, 1 base at V and 5 bases at J, with 11 bases in the middle. This CDR3 is built from 15 residues. The germline V gene encodes CDR1 SGHVS and CDR2 FQNEAQ. CDR3 region: CASSLGRVRNEKLFF. The CDR3 nucleotides read TGTGCCAGCAGCTTAGGAAGGGTTAGAAATGAAAAACTGTTTTTT.